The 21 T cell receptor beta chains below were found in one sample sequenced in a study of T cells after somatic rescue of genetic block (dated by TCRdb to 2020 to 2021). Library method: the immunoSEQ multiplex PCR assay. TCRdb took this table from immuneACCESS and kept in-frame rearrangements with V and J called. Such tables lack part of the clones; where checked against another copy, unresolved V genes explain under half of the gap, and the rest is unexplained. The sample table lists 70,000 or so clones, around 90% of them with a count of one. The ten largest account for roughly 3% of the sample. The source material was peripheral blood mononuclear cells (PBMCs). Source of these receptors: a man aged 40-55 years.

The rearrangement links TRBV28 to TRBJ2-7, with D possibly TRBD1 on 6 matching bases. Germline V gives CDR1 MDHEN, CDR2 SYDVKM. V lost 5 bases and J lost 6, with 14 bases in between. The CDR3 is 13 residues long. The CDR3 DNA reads TGTGCCAGCAGTCTGACTCAGGGGCGCGAGCAGTACTTC. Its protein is CASSLTQGREQYF.

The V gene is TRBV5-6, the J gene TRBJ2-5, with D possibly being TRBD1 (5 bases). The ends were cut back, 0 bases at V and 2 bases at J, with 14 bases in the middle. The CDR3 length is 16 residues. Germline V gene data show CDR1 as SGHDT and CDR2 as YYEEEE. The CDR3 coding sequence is TGTGCCAGCAGCTTGGGATGGGCCAGGGCTCAAGAGACCCAGTACTTC. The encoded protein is CASSLGWARAQETQYF.

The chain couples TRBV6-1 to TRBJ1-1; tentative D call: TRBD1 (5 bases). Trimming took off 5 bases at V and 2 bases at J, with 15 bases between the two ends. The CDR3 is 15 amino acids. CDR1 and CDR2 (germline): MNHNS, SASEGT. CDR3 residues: CASSSNPGDNTEAFF. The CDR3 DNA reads TGTGCCAGCAGTTCGAATCCGGGGGACAACACTGAAGCTTTCTTT.

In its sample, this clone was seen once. The CDR3 sequence: CASRKGTSGRASSYEQYF. Here the CDR3 DNA reads TGTGCCAGCAGGAAGGGGACTAGCGGGAGGGCCTCTTCTTACGAGCAGTACTTC. The genes are TRBV7-2 and TRBJ2-7; 16 nucleotides align to TRBD2. Trimming cost V 6 bases and J 4 bases; bases outside gene matches: 12. The CDR3 sequence is 18 residues long. Germline loops: CDR1 SGHTA, CDR2 FQGNSA.

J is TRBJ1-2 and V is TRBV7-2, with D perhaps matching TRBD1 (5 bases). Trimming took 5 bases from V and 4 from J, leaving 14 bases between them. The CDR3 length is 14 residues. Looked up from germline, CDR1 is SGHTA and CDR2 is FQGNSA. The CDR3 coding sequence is TGTGCCAGCAGCCCGGGGAGGGGCCGCTATGGCTACACCTTC. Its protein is CASSPGRGRYGYTF.

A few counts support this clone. CDR3 sequence: CASSLSGSPNEQFF. The DNA of the CDR3 is TGTGCCAGCAGCTTAAGCGGGAGTCCAAATGAGCAGTTCTTC. The chain is built from TRBV11-3 and TRBJ2-1; 8 bases are shared with TRBD2. Germline V gene data show CDR1 as SGHNT and CDR2 as YENEEA. The CDR3 is made up of 14 amino acids. The V segment lost 2 bases and the J segment 7 bases; nucleotides outside the gene matches: 4.

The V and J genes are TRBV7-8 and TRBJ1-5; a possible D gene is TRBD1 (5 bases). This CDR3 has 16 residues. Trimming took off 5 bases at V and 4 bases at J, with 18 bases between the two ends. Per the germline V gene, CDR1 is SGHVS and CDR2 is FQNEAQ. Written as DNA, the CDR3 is TGTGCCAGCAGCCAAGCACAGGACGGATTTAATCAGCCCCAGCATTTT. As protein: CASSQAQDGFNQPQHF.

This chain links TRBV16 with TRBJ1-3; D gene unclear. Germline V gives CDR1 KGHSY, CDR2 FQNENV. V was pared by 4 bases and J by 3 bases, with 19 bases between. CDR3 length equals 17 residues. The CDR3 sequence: CASSRNYRLLSGNTIYF. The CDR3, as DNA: TGTGCCAGCAGCCGCAATTATCGGCTACTTAGTGGAAACACCATATATTTT.

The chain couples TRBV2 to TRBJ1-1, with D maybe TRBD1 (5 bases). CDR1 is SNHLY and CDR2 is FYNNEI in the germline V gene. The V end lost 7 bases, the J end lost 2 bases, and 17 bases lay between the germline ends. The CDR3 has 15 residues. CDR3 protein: CASTLLGTGNTEAFF. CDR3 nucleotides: TGTGCCAGCACTCTCCTGGGAACAGGCAACACTGAAGCTTTCTTT. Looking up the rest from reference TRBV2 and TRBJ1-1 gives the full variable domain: EPEVTQTPSHQVTQMGQEVILRCVPISNHLYFYWYRQILGQKVEFLVSFYNNEISEKSEIFDDQFSVERPDGSNFTLKIRSTKLEDSAMYFCASTLLGTGNTEAFFGQGTRLTVV.

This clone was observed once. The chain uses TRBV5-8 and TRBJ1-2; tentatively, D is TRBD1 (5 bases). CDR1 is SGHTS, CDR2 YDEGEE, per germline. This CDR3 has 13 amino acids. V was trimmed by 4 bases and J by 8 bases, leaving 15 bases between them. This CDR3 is CASSPTGGLGYTF. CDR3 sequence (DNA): TGTGCCAGCAGCCCGACCGGGGGTCTGGGCTACACCTTC.

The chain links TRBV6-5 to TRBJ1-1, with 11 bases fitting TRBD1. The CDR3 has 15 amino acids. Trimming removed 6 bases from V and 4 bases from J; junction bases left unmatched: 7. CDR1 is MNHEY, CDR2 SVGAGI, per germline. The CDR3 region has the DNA TGTGCCAGCAGCCTAAGGGGGACAGGGGGCACTGAAGCTTTCTTT. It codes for CASSLRGTGGTEAFF.

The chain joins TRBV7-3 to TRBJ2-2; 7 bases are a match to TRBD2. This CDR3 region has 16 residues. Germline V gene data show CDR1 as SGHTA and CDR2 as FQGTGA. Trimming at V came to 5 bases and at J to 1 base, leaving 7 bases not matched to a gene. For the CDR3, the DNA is TGTGCCAGCAGCCCCATAGGCGGGGGGAACACCGGGGAGCTGTTTTTT. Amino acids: CASSPIGGGNTGELFF.

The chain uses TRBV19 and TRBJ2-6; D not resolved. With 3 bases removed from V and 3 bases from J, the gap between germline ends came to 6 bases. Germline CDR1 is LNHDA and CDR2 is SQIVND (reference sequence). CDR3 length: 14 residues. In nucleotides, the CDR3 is TGTGCCAGTAGTATCCGAAGTGGGGCCAACGTCCTGACTTTC. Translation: CASSIRSGANVLTF. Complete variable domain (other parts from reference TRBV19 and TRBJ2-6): DGGITQSPKYLFRKEGQNVTLSCEQNLNHDAMYWYRQDPGQGLRLIYYSQIVNDFQKGDIAEGYSVSREKKESFPLTVTSAQKNPTAFYLCASSIRSGANVLTFGAGSRLTVL.

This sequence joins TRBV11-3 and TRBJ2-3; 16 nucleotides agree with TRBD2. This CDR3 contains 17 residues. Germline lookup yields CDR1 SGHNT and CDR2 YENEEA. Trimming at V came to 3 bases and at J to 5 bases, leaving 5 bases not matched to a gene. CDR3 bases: TGTGCCAGCAGCTTCGCTGGGACTAGCGGGAGGGTAGATACGCAGTATTTT. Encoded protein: CASSFAGTSGRVDTQYF.

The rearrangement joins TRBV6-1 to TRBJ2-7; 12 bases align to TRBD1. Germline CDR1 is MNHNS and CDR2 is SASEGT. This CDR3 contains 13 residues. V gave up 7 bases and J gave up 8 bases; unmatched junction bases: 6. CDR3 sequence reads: CASTGTGGLQQYF. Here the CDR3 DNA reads TGTGCCAGCACCGGGACAGGGGGCCTTCAGCAGTACTTC.

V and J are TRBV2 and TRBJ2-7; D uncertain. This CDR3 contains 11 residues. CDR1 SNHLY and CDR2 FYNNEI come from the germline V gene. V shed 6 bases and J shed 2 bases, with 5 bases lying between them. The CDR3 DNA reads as TGTGCCAGCAGCTCCGCCTACGAGCAGTACTTC. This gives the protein CASSSAYEQYF.

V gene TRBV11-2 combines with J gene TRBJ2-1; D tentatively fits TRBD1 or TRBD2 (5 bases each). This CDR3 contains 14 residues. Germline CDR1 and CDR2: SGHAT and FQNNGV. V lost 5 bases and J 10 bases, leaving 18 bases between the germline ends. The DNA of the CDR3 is TGTGCCAGCAGCGAGGGACCGAGCAATCACGAGCAGTTCTTC. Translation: CASSEGPSNHEQFF.

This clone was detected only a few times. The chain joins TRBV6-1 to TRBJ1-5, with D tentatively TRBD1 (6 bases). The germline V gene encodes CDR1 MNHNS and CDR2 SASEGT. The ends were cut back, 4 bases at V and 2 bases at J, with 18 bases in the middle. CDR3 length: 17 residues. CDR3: CASSVGGGGLGNQPQHF. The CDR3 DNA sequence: TGTGCCAGCAGTGTAGGGGGAGGGGGTTTGGGCAATCAGCCCCAGCATTTT.

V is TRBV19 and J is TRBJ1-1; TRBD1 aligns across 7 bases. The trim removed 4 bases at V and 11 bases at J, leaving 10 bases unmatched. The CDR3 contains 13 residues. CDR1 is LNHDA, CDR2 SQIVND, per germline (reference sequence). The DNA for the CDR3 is TGTGCCAGTAGTAGAACACAGGGGAGTAATGCTTTCTTT. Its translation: CASSRTQGSNAFF.

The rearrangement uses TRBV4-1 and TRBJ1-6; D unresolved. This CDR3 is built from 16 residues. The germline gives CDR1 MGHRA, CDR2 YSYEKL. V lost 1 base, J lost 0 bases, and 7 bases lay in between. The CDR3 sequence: CASSQGGSSYNSPLHF. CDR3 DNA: TGCGCCAGCAGCCAAGGAGGGAGCTCCTATAATTCACCCCTCCACTTT.

The CDR3 DNA follows: TGTGCCAGCAGTTGGAAACAGGGTCTCAATCAGCCCCAGCATTTT. It encodes CASSWKQGLNQPQHF. The chain uses TRBV6-6 and TRBJ1-5; possible D gene TRBD1, 6 bases. The germline gives CDR1 MNHNY, CDR2 SVGAGI (reference sequence). The length of the CDR3 is 15 residues. Trimming shortened V by 4 bases and J by 3 bases, and 13 bases separated the two germline ends.